Below, one T cell receptor (beta chain) is given with its context. TCRdb itself ran the RT-PCR reads through MiXCR, one entry per CDR3 protein. This table has approximately 210,000 distinct CDR3 sequences, more than 35% appearing once. This sample was taken from a study of patients and donors after allogeneic stem cell transplantation. Germline V gene data show CDR1 as SQVTM and CDR2 as ANQGSEA. The CDR3 totals 12 residues. V lost 0 bases to trimming and J lost 4 bases, with 6 bases between them. The sequence was collected from a human donor who was either an allogeneic HSCT recipient or a stem cell or donor lymphocyte infusion donor (not recorded which). It is not recorded whose cells these are; they may come from a transplant donor. The material sequenced was blood, either unsorted or a sorted T cell fraction (not recorded which). The rearrangement joins TRBV29-1 to TRBJ2-5; no definite D call. The CDR3 DNA follows: TGCAGCGTTGAAGAGGTGGGAGAGACCCAGTACTTC. Translation gives CSVEEVGETQYF.